This T cell receptor (beta chain) was sequenced for a study of CD8+ T cells in alopecia areata. Germline loops: CDR1 SGHTA, CDR2 FQGTGA. V shed 3 bases and J 9 bases; nucleotides not matched to a gene: 14. The CDR3 totals 16 residues. Using a FACSAria, the CD4+ and CD8+ T cells were sorted from the PBMCs. Following RNA extraction, reverse transcription yielded cDNA that acted as the sequencing template. Some clones are missing from TCRdb's copy, which holds only in-frame ones; the method was immunoSEQ multiplex PCR. This sample yields approximately 99,000 clones, of which 59% are seen a single time; under 25% belongs to the top ten.

This chain connects TRBV7-3 to TRBJ2-1; 7 positions agree with TRBD2. The sample consisted of CD8+ T cells sorted from blood. This receptor was obtained from a human donor in good health. The CDR3 sequence is CASSLVRRAGWSEQFF. The CDR3 bases are TGTGCCAGCAGCTTGGTACGTCGAGCGGGGTGGAGTGAGCAGTTCTTC.